The sequence of this T cell receptor (beta chain) was determined in a study of T-cell reconstitution after alpha-beta-depleted transplantation in children. The CDR3 is 14 residues long. Trimming shortened V by 0 bases and J by 7 bases, and 11 bases separated the two germline ends. Germline values: CDR1 SGHKS, CDR2 YYEKEE (reference sequence). This clonotype was observed many times. Unique molecular identifiers were incorporated during preparation of the TCRbeta library. TCRdb recomputed calls from the PCR reads with MiXCR, one row per CDR3 protein. The sample records roughly 350,000 distinct CDR3 sequences, over 9% being singletons.

The sample was PBMCs from the stem cell graft donor, taken from the stem cell graft. This receptor was obtained from a human donor who donated a stem cell graft to a child with acute lymphoblastic leukemia. The chain recombines TRBV5-5 with TRBJ1-5; maybe TRBD1 (5 bases). The chain's CDR3 is CASSLEAGYQPQHF. CDR3 bases: TGTGCCAGCAGCTTGGAGGCAGGGTACCAGCCCCAGCATTTT.